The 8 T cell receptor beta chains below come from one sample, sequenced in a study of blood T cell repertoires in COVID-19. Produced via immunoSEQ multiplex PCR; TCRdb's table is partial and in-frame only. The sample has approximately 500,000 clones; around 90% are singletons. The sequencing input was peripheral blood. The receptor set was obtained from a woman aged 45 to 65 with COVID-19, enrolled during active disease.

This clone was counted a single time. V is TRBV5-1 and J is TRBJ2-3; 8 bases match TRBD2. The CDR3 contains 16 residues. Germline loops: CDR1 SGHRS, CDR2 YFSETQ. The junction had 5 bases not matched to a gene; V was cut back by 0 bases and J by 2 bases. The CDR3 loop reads CASSLGVAGSTDTQYF. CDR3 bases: TGCGCCAGCAGCTTGGGGGTAGCGGGGTCCACAGATACGCAGTATTTT.

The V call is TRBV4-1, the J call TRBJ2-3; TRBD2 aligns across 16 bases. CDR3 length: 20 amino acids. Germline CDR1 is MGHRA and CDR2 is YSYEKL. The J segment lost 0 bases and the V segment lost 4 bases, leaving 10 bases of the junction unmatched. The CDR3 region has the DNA TGCGCCAGCAGCCCTCAGTATTTGGGACTAGCGGGGGGGAGCACAGATACGCAGTATTTT. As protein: CASSPQYLGLAGGSTDTQYF.

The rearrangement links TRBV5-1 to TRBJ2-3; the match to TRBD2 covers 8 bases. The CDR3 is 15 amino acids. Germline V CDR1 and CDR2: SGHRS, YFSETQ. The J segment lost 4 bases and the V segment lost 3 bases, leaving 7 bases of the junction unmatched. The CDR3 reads CASSSFGAGADTQYF. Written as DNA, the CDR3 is TGCGCCAGCAGCTCCTTCGGAGCGGGGGCAGATACGCAGTATTTT.

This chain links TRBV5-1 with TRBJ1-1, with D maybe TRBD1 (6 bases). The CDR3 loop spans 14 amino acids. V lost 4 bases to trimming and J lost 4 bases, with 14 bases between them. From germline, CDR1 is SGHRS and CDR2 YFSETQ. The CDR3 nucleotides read TGCGCCAGCAGCAAGGGGGGAGGGGGCACTGAAGCTTTCTTT. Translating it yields CASSKGGGGTEAFF.

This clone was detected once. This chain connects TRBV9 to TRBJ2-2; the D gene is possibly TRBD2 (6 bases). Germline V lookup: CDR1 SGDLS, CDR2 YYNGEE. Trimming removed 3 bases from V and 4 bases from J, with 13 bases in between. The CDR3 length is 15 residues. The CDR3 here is CASSGTGTSTGELFF. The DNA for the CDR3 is TGTGCCAGCAGCGGCACCGGGACTTCCACCGGGGAGCTGTTTTTT. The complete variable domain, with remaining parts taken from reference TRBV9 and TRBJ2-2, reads DSGVTQTPKHLITATGQRVTLRCSPRSGDLSVYWYQQSLDQGLQFLIQYYNGEERAKGNILERFSAQQFPDLHSELNLSSLELGDSALYFCASSGTGTSTGELFFGEGSRLTVL.

CDR3 loop: CASSEEAFDYGYTF. The CDR3 coding sequence is TGTGCCAGCAGTGAAGAAGCCTTTGACTATGGCTACACCTTC. V usage is TRBV6-1 and J usage is TRBJ1-2; D is ambiguous. The CDR3 runs to 14 residues. V lost 1 base and J 3 bases, leaving 9 bases between the germline ends. Germline CDR1 reads MNHNS; CDR2 reads SASEGT.

The CDR3 DNA sequence: TGTGCCAGTAGTATGGAGAGAGGAAATGAAAAACTGTTTTTT. Protein product: CASSMERGNEKLFF. V and J are TRBV19 and TRBJ1-4; D is ambiguous. This CDR3 comprises 14 residues. From germline, CDR1 is LNHDA and CDR2 SQIVND (reference sequence). Trimming removed 3 bases at V and 5 bases at J, with 10 bases between.

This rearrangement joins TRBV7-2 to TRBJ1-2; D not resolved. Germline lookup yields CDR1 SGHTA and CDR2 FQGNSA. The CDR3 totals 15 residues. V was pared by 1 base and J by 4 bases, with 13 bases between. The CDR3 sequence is CASSLEEGSGYGYTF. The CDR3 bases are TGTGCCAGCAGCTTAGAGGAGGGATCGGGCTATGGCTACACCTTC.